Described below is a single T cell receptor beta chain sequence and its context. Clones were read by immunoSEQ multiplex PCR, and TCRdb kept only the in-frame ones, dropping some. The profile shows approximately 96,000 clones, nearly 95% of them singletons. The entry originates in a study of blood T cell repertoires in COVID-19. V was shortened by 4 bases and J by 12 bases, with 13 bases between the two germline ends. The germline gives CDR1 SGHVS, CDR2 FQNEAQ. The CDR3 length is 11 residues. The rearrangement joins TRBV7-8 to TRBJ2-7, with a weak D call TRBD2 (5 bases). This receptor was identified in a human donor with active COVID-19. The donor label of this sample is uncertain. Sequencing was done on a sample of peripheral blood. The CDR3 spells CASSSQEVRYF. The CDR3 DNA is TGTGCCAGCAGCTCCCAGGAGGTGCGGTACTTC.